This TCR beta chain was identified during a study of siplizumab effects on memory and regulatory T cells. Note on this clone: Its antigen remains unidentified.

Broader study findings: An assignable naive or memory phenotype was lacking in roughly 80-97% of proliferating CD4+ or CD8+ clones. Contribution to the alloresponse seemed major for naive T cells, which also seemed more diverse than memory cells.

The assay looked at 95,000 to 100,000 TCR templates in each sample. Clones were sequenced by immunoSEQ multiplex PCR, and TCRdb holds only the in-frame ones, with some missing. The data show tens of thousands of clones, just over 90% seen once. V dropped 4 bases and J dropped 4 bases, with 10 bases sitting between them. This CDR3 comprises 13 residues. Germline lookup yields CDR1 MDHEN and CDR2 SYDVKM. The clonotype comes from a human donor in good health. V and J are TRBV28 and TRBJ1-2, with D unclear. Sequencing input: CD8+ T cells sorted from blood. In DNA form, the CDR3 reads TGTGCCAGCAGTTCCACCGAGTTCTATGGCTACACCTTC. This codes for CASSSTEFYGYTF.